These 29 T cell receptor beta chains came from one sample sequenced in a study of T-cell memory formation after mild COVID-19. TCRdb ran MiXCR on the 5' RACE reads and lists one entry per CDR3 protein. The sample lists hundreds of thousands of distinct CDR3 sequences; around a sixth were seen once. Sequences were obtained from PBMCs or a T cell subset sorted from them (not recorded which). The source is a man between 18 and 29 years old who had mild COVID-19 (a few samples of this study predate the infection). Cell type and time point are not known.

In DNA, the CDR3 is TGCGCCAGCAGCTTGAGGGTTAGCGGGGGAAGCACAGATACGCAGTATTTT. Its protein product is CASSLRVSGGSTDTQYF. The J gene is TRBJ2-3, the V gene TRBV5-1, with 9 bases fitting TRBD2. The germline CDR1 and CDR2 sequences are SGHRS and YFSETQ. The CDR3 covers 17 residues. Trimming at V came to 1 base and at J to 0 bases, leaving 6 bases not matched to a gene.

This clonotype was counted only a few times. This rearrangement joins TRBV7-2 to TRBJ2-3, with TRBD1 matching over 8 bases. Trimming at V came to 5 bases and at J to 5 bases, leaving 6 bases not matched to a gene. This CDR3 contains 14 residues. Germline V gene data show CDR1 as SGHTA and CDR2 as FQGNSA. CDR3 sequence reads: CASSVGQGRDTQYF. In DNA, the CDR3 is TGTGCCAGCAGCGTCGGACAGGGCCGAGATACGCAGTATTTT. Combining the CDR3 with reference TRBV7-2 and TRBJ2-3 gives the whole variable domain GAGVSQSPSNKVTEKGKDVELRCDPISGHTALYWYRQSLGQGLEFLIYFQGNSAPDKSGLPSDRFSAERTGGSVSTLTIQRTQQEDSAVYLCASSVGQGRDTQYFGPGTRLTVL.

This chain connects TRBV6-2 or TRBV6-3 to TRBJ1-1; D ambiguous. The length of the CDR3 is 14 residues. The V gene's germline CDR1 is MNHEY and CDR2 SVGEGT. Between the trimmed V and J ends, which lost 4 bases and 0 bases, there was a span of 9 bases. The CDR3 bases are TGTGCCAGCAGTTGGCCGAACATGAACACTGAAGCTTTCTTT. Encoded protein: CASSWPNMNTEAFF.

The genes are TRBV27 and TRBJ2-3, with 7 bases matching TRBD2. The V and J ends lost 8 bases and 0 bases, in that order; junction bases with no gene match: 11. Germline V gives CDR1 MNHEY, CDR2 SMNVEV (reference sequence). The CDR3 is made up of 16 amino acids. The CDR3 spells CASRRMMGGSTDTQYF. DNA of the CDR3: TGTGCCAGCCGAAGAATGATGGGGGGGAGCACAGATACGCAGTATTTT.

This clonotype was detected only a few times. The gene calls are TRBV7-9 and TRBJ2-5, with 8 nucleotides matching TRBD1. There are 14 residues in the CDR3. The germline CDR1 and CDR2 sequences are SEHNR and FQNEAQ (reference sequence). The V and J ends lost 4 bases and 7 bases, in that order; junction bases with no gene match: 8. CDR3 residues: CASSWTGPEGTQYF. In DNA, the CDR3 is TGTGCCAGCAGCTGGACAGGGCCAGAGGGGACCCAGTACTTC.

The chain joins TRBV29-1 to TRBJ1-4; no firm D call. Trimming pared 6 bases from V and 1 base from J, leaving 6 bases between. The CDR3 runs 12 residues. The germline CDR1 and CDR2 sequences are SQVTM and ANQGSEA. The CDR3 nucleotides are TGCAGCGTCGTAGGAACTAATGAAAAACTGTTTTTT. Encoded protein: CSVVGTNEKLFF.

Only a few counts were recorded for this clonotype. The genes are TRBV7-9 and TRBJ1-2; D may be TRBD1 (6 bases). CDR1 SEHNR and CDR2 FQNEAQ come from the germline V gene (reference sequence). The CDR3 runs 14 residues. Trimming pared 5 bases from V and 4 bases from J, leaving 14 bases between. The CDR3 DNA is TGTGCCAGCAGCCCTACAGGGCTCTTCTATGGCTACACCTTC. The encoded protein is CASSPTGLFYGYTF.

This clonotype appeared a few times. The chain recombines TRBV7-9 with TRBJ1-1, with a tentative D call TRBD1 (6 bases). Germline-derived CDR1 and CDR2 are SEHNR and FQNEAQ (reference sequence). V lost 11 bases to trimming and J lost 0 bases, with 22 bases between them. The CDR3 extends over 16 amino acids. The DNA of the CDR3 is TGTGCCGCCGGGACGATAAGGGGGTCTATGAACACTGAAGCTTTCTTT. This translates into CAAGTIRGSMNTEAFF.

This clonotype was detected only a few times. The chain links TRBV27 to TRBJ2-7; 9 bases align to TRBD1. Germline CDR1 is MNHEY and CDR2 is SMNVEV (reference sequence). The ends lost 0 bases at V and 4 bases at J; junction bases unmatched: 1. The CDR3 consists of 14 residues. Here the CDR3 DNA reads TGTGCCAGCAGTTTATCCGGGACAGGGTACGAGCAGTACTTC. Its translation: CASSLSGTGYEQYF.

There are a few counts of this clonotype. The rearrangement links TRBV10-1 to TRBJ2-7, with a possible D match to TRBD1 (5 bases). The CDR3 covers 13 residues. The germline V gene encodes CDR1 WNHNN and CDR2 SYGVQD (reference sequence). V was cut by 5 bases and J by 0 bases, with 8 bases left in between. The CDR3 spells CASSPGNSYEQYF. DNA of the CDR3: TGCGCCAGCAGTCCAGGGAACTCCTACGAGCAGTACTTC.

The V gene is TRBV25-1, the J gene TRBJ1-5, with TRBD1 matching over 7 bases. Germline values: CDR1 MGHDK, CDR2 SYGVNS. The CDR3 runs to 12 residues. V trimming: 9 bases; J trimming: 5 bases; junction bases outside the gene matches: 4. CDR3 sequence (DNA): TGTGCCAGTAGACAGGGCGATCAGCCCCAGCATTTT. This gives the protein CASRQGDQPQHF.

The chain recombines TRBV24-1 with TRBJ1-5; weak D call: TRBD1 (5 bases). The V end was cut by 9 bases, the J end by 3 bases, with 11 bases between. The CDR3 is made up of 13 amino acids. Germline V gene sequence: CDR1 KGHDR, CDR2 SFDVKD. CDR3 in DNA: TGTGCCACCGGGGGGGAGGTCAATCAGCCCCAGCATTTT. Translated, it gives CATGGEVNQPQHF.

This clonotype was observed many times. The chain joins TRBV6-5 to TRBJ2-7; D remains unclear. Looked up from germline, CDR1 is MNHEY and CDR2 is SVGAGI. Trimming cost V 8 bases and J 3 bases, with 11 bases left between them. This CDR3 region has 12 residues. CDR3 coding DNA: TGTGCCAGCGTCGGTTTATTCTACGAGCAGTACTTC. Translated: CASVGLFYEQYF.

This clonotype was seen ten or more times. This sequence joins TRBV6-5 and TRBJ2-2, with D perhaps being TRBD1 or TRBD2 (5 bases each). Germline CDR1 and CDR2: MNHEY and SVGAGI. The CDR3 contains 14 residues. Trimming stripped 7 bases from V and 5 bases from J, with 14 bases between. The DNA of the CDR3 is TGTGCCAGCACTAAGTTGGGGGTAACCGGGGAGCTGTTTTTT. Encoded protein: CASTKLGVTGELFF.

This clonotype was seen a few times. This rearrangement joins TRBV7-6 to TRBJ2-1; D assignment may be TRBD1 or TRBD2 (5 bases each). The CDR3 is 15 residues long. Germline-derived CDR1 and CDR2 are SGHVS and FNYEAQ. Trimming cost V 5 bases and J 7 bases, with 18 bases left between them. The chain's CDR3 is CASSGRRGADNEQFF. CDR3 nucleotides: TGTGCCAGCAGCGGGCGTAGGGGAGCGGATAATGAGCAGTTCTTC.

This clonotype was recorded at least ten times. The chain uses TRBV2 and TRBJ2-5; the D gene is possibly TRBD1 (5 bases). The CDR3 has 15 amino acids. V lost 4 bases and J lost 2, with 14 bases in between. Germline assignment: CDR1 SNHLY and CDR2 FYNNEI. The DNA for the CDR3 is TGTGCCAGCAGTGCCGGGCAGGGTCCGCAAGAGACCCAGTACTTC. It encodes CASSAGQGPQETQYF.

This clonotype came up a few times. This sequence joins TRBV5-8 and TRBJ1-5, with 7 bases matching TRBD1. The CDR3 covers 13 residues. J lost 5 bases, V lost 4 bases, and 3 bases had no gene match. The V gene's germline CDR1 is SGHTS and CDR2 YDEGEE. CDR3 loop: CASSLQGYQPQHF. Here the CDR3 DNA reads TGTGCCAGCAGCCTACAGGGGTATCAGCCCCAGCATTTT.

The chain employs TRBV7-2 and TRBJ2-7, with 9 bases fitting TRBD1. V dropped 4 bases and J dropped 5; count of bases not matched to a gene: 6. The CDR3 loop spans 14 amino acids. Germline V gives CDR1 SGHTA, CDR2 FQGNSA. DNA of the CDR3: TGTGCCAGCAGCTACTCGGACAGGGGTAACGAGCAGTACGTC. Translating gives CASSYSDRGNEQYV.

This clonotype was observed many times. The chain employs TRBV6-2 or TRBV6-3 and TRBJ2-7; no clear D. V was trimmed by 6 bases and J by 4 bases, leaving 10 bases between them. CDR3 length: 12 amino acids. Germline-derived CDR1 and CDR2 are MNHEY and SVGEGT. CDR3 protein: CASSRASYEQYV. CDR3 coding DNA: TGTGCCAGCAGCAGAGCGAGTTACGAGCAGTACGTC.

This clonotype was counted many times. The chain combines TRBV5-6 with TRBJ2-1, with D perhaps TRBD2 (6 bases). This CDR3 spans 14 amino acids. V was pared by 3 bases and J by 7 bases, with 14 bases between. Germline lookup yields CDR1 SGHDT and CDR2 YYEEEE. CDR3: CASSSSGGRNEQFF. As DNA, the CDR3 is TGTGCCAGCAGCTCCTCCGGGGGTCGGAATGAGCAGTTCTTC.

This chain links TRBV11-1 with TRBJ2-7; the D is unclear. Germline assignment: CDR1 SGHAT and CDR2 FQDESV (reference sequence). V was pared by 1 base and J by 2 bases, with 12 bases between. The CDR3 has 15 amino acids. The CDR3, as DNA: TGTGCCAGCAGCTTAGATGCGGCATCCCCCTACGAGCAGTACTTC. Translated, it gives CASSLDAASPYEQYF.

The genes are TRBV29-1 and TRBJ2-7; TRBD2 matches 7 bases. There are 15 residues in the CDR3. V lost 6 bases, J lost 6 bases, and 17 bases stayed unmatched. The germline gives CDR1 SQVTM, CDR2 ANQGSEA. The CDR3: CSVRTSWVSSGEQYF. The CDR3 nucleotides read TGCAGCGTACGGACTAGTTGGGTCTCCTCAGGCGAGCAGTACTTC.

This clonotype was detected only a few times. V is TRBV5-1 and J is TRBJ2-7, with D tentatively TRBD2 (5 bases). The CDR3 spans 14 residues. CDR1 is SGHRS and CDR2 is YFSETQ in the germline V gene. Trimming left V 2 bases short and J 2 bases short, with 11 bases between. The CDR3 DNA reads TGCGCCAGCAGCTTACGGGGTAATGCCTACGAGCAGTACTTC. Translating it yields CASSLRGNAYEQYF.

There are a few counts of this clonotype. The chain carries TRBV15 and TRBJ1-4; D perhaps matches TRBD1 (6 bases). CDR1 and CDR2 (germline): LNHNV, YYDKDF (reference sequence). V lost 2 bases to trimming and J lost 6 bases, with 7 bases between them. The CDR3 runs 13 residues. CDR3 bases: TGTGCCACCAGCAGACCAGGGGATGAAAAACTGTTTTTT. It encodes CATSRPGDEKLFF.

This clonotype appeared a few times. The V call is TRBV7-9, the J call TRBJ2-7; 8 nucleotides align to TRBD1. Germline CDR1 is SEHNR and CDR2 is FQNEAQ (reference sequence). This CDR3 comprises 16 residues. J lost 5 bases, V lost 1 base, and 10 bases had no gene match. The chain's CDR3 is CASSLGGTGGRDEQYF. CDR3 nucleotides: TGTGCCAGCAGCTTAGGGGGTACAGGGGGAAGAGACGAGCAGTACTTC.

This clonotype was detected only a few times. The chain uses TRBV9 and TRBJ2-1, with TRBD2 matching over 8 bases. V was clipped by 1 base and J by 6 bases; unmatched bases: 6. The germline V gene has CDR1 SGDLS and CDR2 YYNGEE. This CDR3 comprises 15 residues. CDR3 sequence reads: CASSVTGGDLNEQFF. The CDR3 bases are TGTGCCAGCAGCGTAACCGGGGGGGACCTCAATGAGCAGTTCTTC. The full variable domain, with the rest looked up from reference TRBV9 and TRBJ2-1, is DSGVTQTPKHLITATGQRVTLRCSPRSGDLSVYWYQQSLDQGLQFLIQYYNGEERAKGNILERFSAQQFPDLHSELNLSSLELGDSALYFCASSVTGGDLNEQFFGPGTRLTVL.

This clonotype has only a few counts. The chain recombines TRBV7-6 with TRBJ2-3; D is unresolved. CDR1 and CDR2 from the germline V gene are SGHVS and FNYEAQ. CDR3 length equals 17 residues. V shed 5 bases and J shed 6 bases, with 24 bases lying between them. The CDR3 coding sequence is TGTGCCAGCAGCCATAGACACCCGGCCCTGACAAGGGATACGCAGTATTTT. It yields the protein CASSHRHPALTRDTQYF. Looking up the rest from reference TRBV7-6 and TRBJ2-3 gives the full variable domain: GAGVSQSPRYKVTKRGQDVALRCDPISGHVSLYWYRQALGQGPEFLTYFNYEAQQDKSGLPNDRFSAERPEGSISTLTIQRTEQRDSAMYRCASSHRHPALTRDTQYFGPGTRLTVL.

This clonotype was counted between two and nine times. The CDR3 reads CASSLRATQETQYF. In DNA, the CDR3 is TGTGCCAGCAGTTTAAGGGCGACTCAAGAGACCCAGTACTTC. The J gene is TRBJ2-5, the V gene TRBV12-3 or TRBV12-4; D not resolved. This CDR3 contains 14 residues. Trimming took off 2 bases at V and 2 bases at J, with 9 bases between the two ends.

This chain links TRBV27 with TRBJ1-2; 8 nucleotides agree with TRBD1. Losses at the gene ends were 5 bases for V and 5 bases for J; bases not matched to a gene: 10. CDR1 is MNHEY and CDR2 is SMNVEV in the germline V gene (reference sequence). The CDR3 totals 15 residues. The DNA for the CDR3 is TGTGCCAGCAGTCAGTCCACAGGGGGATTATATGGCTACACCTTC. It codes for CASSQSTGGLYGYTF.